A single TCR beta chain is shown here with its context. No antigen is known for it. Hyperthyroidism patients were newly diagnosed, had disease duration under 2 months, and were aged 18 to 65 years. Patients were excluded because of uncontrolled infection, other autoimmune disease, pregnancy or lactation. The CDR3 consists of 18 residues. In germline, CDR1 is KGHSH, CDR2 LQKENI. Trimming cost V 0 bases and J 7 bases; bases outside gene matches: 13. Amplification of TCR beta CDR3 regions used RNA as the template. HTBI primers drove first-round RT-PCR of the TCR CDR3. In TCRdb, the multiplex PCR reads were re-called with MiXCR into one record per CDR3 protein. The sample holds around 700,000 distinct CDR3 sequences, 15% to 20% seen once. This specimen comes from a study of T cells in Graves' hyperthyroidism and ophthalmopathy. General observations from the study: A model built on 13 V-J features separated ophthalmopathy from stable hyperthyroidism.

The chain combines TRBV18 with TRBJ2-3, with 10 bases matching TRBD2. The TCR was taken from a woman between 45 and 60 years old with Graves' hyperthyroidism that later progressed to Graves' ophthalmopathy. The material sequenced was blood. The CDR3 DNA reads TGTGCCAGCTCACCACCCACGAGACTAGCGGGCGAGAGGAATACGCAGTATTTT. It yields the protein CASSPPTRLAGERNTQYF.